This TCR beta chain was identified in a study of identical twins' blood T cells. From germline, CDR1 is DFQATT and CDR2 SNEGSKA (reference sequence). The length of the CDR3 is 17 residues. V was pared by 0 bases and J by 0 bases, with 8 bases of the junction left unmatched. The study, taken as a whole, reports: V gene usage reportedly matched far better within twin pairs than unrelated donors.

The three twin pairs were reared together, likely meeting the same infections. TCRdb passed the 5' RACE reads through MiXCR, listing each CDR3 protein once. The sample lists a few hundred thousand distinct CDR3 sequences, about 28% occurring once. This clonotype was detected ten times or more. Its target is unknown. This TCR derives from a woman between 18 and 55 years old in good health. The chain is built from TRBV20-1 and TRBJ1-1; 9 positions agree with TRBD1. The sequencing input was PBMCs. CDR3 sequence: CSARDEDRGVVNTEAFF. The CDR3 DNA reads as TGCAGTGCTAGAGATGAGGACAGGGGAGTGGTGAACACTGAAGCTTTCTTT.